Presented here are 7 T cell receptor beta chains from one specimen sequenced in a study of blood T cell repertoires in COVID-19. Measured with immunoSEQ multiplex PCR; TCRdb has only the in-frame clones, and not every one. The sample has approximately 84,000 clones; over 80% are singletons. Sequencing was performed on peripheral blood. These TCRs come from a human donor in a cohort sampled during active COVID-19.

The chain uses TRBV5-3 and TRBJ2-3; 10 nucleotides match TRBD2. TRBV5-3 is labeled an ORF, and its function is uncertain. V dropped 5 bases and J dropped 4; count of bases not matched to a gene: 13. This CDR3 contains 17 residues. The CDR3 coding sequence is TGTGCCAGAAGTTTGATCCTAGCGGGGGCAGCGGCAGATACGCAGTATTTT. Residues: CARSLILAGAAADTQYF.

The rearrangement uses TRBV19 and TRBJ2-7, with 9 bases identical to TRBD1. The length of the CDR3 is 16 residues. Germline-derived CDR1 and CDR2 are LNHDA and SQIVND (reference sequence). The junction had 11 bases not matched to a gene; V was cut back by 3 bases and J by 5 bases. DNA for the CDR3: TGTGCCAGTAGTATCTCACATAGGACAGGGGCGGACGAGCAGTACTTC. The encoded protein is CASSISHRTGADEQYF.

The chain is built from TRBV7-2 and TRBJ1-3; D is perhaps TRBD1 (5 bases). Germline V gene sequence: CDR1 SGHTA, CDR2 FQGNSA. Trimming left V 1 base short and J 2 bases short, with 6 bases between. The CDR3 spans 14 residues. The CDR3 nucleotides read TGTGCCAGCAGCTTAGTAGGGGCTGGAAACACCATATATTTT. Translation gives CASSLVGAGNTIYF.

This clone has only a few counts. The chain links TRBV7-9 to TRBJ1-2; the match to TRBD1 covers 8 bases. The germline gives CDR1 SEHNR, CDR2 FQNEAQ (reference sequence). J lost 7 bases, V lost 4 bases, and 5 bases had no gene match. There are 13 residues in the CDR3. The CDR3: CASSSSGGSGYTF. CDR3 coding DNA: TGTGCCAGCAGCTCCTCAGGGGGCTCTGGCTACACCTTC.

This chain links TRBV19 with TRBJ1-1, with a tentative D call TRBD1 (6 bases). The ends were cut back, 5 bases at V and 3 bases at J, with 13 bases in the middle. The CDR3 is 14 amino acids. Germline V gene data show CDR1 as LNHDA and CDR2 as SQIVND (reference sequence). CDR3 coding DNA: TGTGCCAGTAGTCTTACAGGGTCGGACACTGAAGCTTTCTTT. It encodes CASSLTGSDTEAFF.

This rearrangement joins TRBV2 to TRBJ2-1, with 10 bases that match TRBD2. The CDR3 covers 15 residues. Germline values: CDR1 SNHLY, CDR2 FYNNEI. V lost 3 bases and J lost 12; bases outside the gene matches: 11. The DNA for the CDR3 is TGTGCCAGCAGTGATGGACTAGCGGCCTTTTTTGCGCAGTTCTTC. Amino acids: CASSDGLAAFFAQFF.

This clone was counted only a few times. V gene TRBV10-3 combines with J gene TRBJ1-5, with a possible D match to TRBD1 (6 bases). There are 16 residues in the CDR3. Deletions cut 2 bases from V and 1 base from J, with 12 bases between. Germline V gene sequence: CDR1 ENHRY, CDR2 SYGVKD. The CDR3 here is CAISETGITSNQPQHF. CDR3 sequence (DNA): TGTGCCATCAGTGAGACAGGGATAACGAGCAATCAGCCCCAGCATTTT.